The 20 T cell receptor beta chains reported below all come from one sample, sequenced in a study of control samples from healthy donors and cancer patients. Sequencing used immunoSEQ multiplex PCR; TCRdb keeps in-frame clones, though not all of them. The sample includes 130,000 or so clones, 70% to 90% of them seen just once. Sequencing was carried out using blood. The receptors originated from a man aged 45-60 years in good health.

The chain couples TRBV27 to TRBJ2-7; D is uncertain. Germline loops: CDR1 MNHEY, CDR2 SMNVEV (reference sequence). Trimming shortened V by 0 bases and J by 2 bases, and 8 bases separated the two germline ends. CDR3 length: 14 residues. CDR3 coding DNA: TGTGCCAGCAGTTTATCGTTCACAACCTACGAGCAGTACTTC. Protein sequence: CASSLSFTTYEQYF.

The chain joins TRBV15 to TRBJ2-7; possibly TRBD1 or TRBD2 for D (5 bases each). Germline CDR1 LNHNV, CDR2 YYDKDF (reference sequence). The V end was cut by 0 bases, the J end by 1 base, with 10 bases between. The CDR3 length is 15 residues. The CDR3 region has the DNA TGTGCCACCAGCAGAGATGGGGGTTGGTCCTACGAGCAGTACTTC. It is translated as CATSRDGGWSYEQYF.

The rearrangement uses TRBV28 and TRBJ1-5; D is unresolved. This CDR3 comprises 16 residues. Trimming stripped 6 bases from V and 0 bases from J, with 15 bases between. Germline V gene data show CDR1 as MDHEN and CDR2 as SYDVKM. CDR3: CASRQPRMTSNQPQHF. The CDR3 region has the DNA TGTGCCAGCAGGCAGCCGAGGATGACTAGCAATCAGCCCCAGCATTTT.

The rearrangement links TRBV27 to TRBJ2-1; D might be TRBD1 or TRBD2, each matching 5 bases. Germline CDR1 and CDR2: MNHEY and SMNVEV (reference sequence). This CDR3 contains 12 residues. Trimming removed 6 bases at V and 6 bases at J, with 9 bases between. For the CDR3, the DNA is TGTGCCAGCAGCGGGACCTTCAATGAGCAGTTCTTC. Translating it yields CASSGTFNEQFF.

In DNA, the CDR3 is TGTGCCAGCAGCGCATATTCAGGGGTGCGAGAGACCCAGTACTTC. It translates to CASSAYSGVRETQYF. The chain is built from TRBV9 and TRBJ2-5, with D maybe TRBD1 (6 bases). CDR3 length: 15 amino acids. Per the germline V gene, CDR1 is SGDLS and CDR2 is YYNGEE. Trimming removed 3 bases at V and 4 bases at J, with 16 bases between.

This chain links TRBV29-1 with TRBJ1-2, with D maybe TRBD1 (5 bases). This CDR3 spans 12 amino acids. V was cut by 3 bases and J by 7 bases, with 12 bases left in between. CDR1 is SQVTM, CDR2 ANQGSEA, per germline. The CDR3 sequence: CSVDRVSPGYTF. CDR3 DNA: TGCAGCGTTGACAGGGTCTCTCCTGGCTACACCTTC.

This chain joins TRBV4-1 and TRBJ1-1, with 7 bases fitting TRBD1. With 1 base clipped from V and 3 bases from J, the junction kept 8 bases outside the gene matches. The CDR3 runs to 16 residues. Germline lookup yields CDR1 MGHRA and CDR2 YSYEKL. The CDR3 sequence: CASSQVTGTAYTEAFF. For the CDR3, the DNA is TGCGCCAGCAGCCAAGTGACCGGGACAGCCTACACTGAAGCTTTCTTT.

The V call is TRBV15, the J call TRBJ2-1, with D perhaps assigned TRBD1 or TRBD2 (5 bases each). This CDR3 is built from 16 residues. Germline V gene lookup returns CDR1 LNHNV and CDR2 YYDKDF (reference sequence). Trimming cost V 5 bases and J 0 bases, with 14 bases left between them. CDR3 in DNA: TGTGCCACCAGCCCCTGGGACCGGAGCTCCTACAATGAGCAGTTCTTC. This encodes CATSPWDRSSYNEQFF.

The rearrangement joins TRBV5-4 to TRBJ2-7; 8 nucleotides match TRBD1. In germline, CDR1 is SGHNT, CDR2 YYREEE (reference sequence). This CDR3 region has 14 residues. Trimming at V came to 6 bases and at J to 2 bases, leaving 7 bases not matched to a gene. The CDR3 loop is CASKADRAAYEQYF. CDR3 nucleotides: TGTGCCAGCAAAGCGGACAGGGCGGCCTACGAGCAGTACTTC. Complete variable domain (other parts from reference TRBV5-4 and TRBJ2-7): ETGVTQSPTHLIKTRGQQVTLRCSSQSGHNTVSWYQQALGQGPQFIFQYYREEENGRGNFPPRFSGLQFPNYSSELNVNALELDDSALYLCASKADRAAYEQYFGPGTRLTVT.

The chain recombines TRBV9 with TRBJ2-3, with a weak D call TRBD2 (5 bases). V lost 2 bases and J lost 0, with 10 bases in between. This CDR3 spans 15 amino acids. CDR1 is SGDLS and CDR2 is YYNGEE in the germline V gene. The CDR3 DNA reads TGTGCCAGCAGCGTCCGACTAACTAGCACAGATACGCAGTATTTT. Amino acid sequence: CASSVRLTSTDTQYF.

In its sample, this clone was seen a few times. The rearrangement links TRBV20-1 to TRBJ2-6; D is perhaps TRBD1 (5 bases). The CDR3 has 17 residues. Germline loops: CDR1 DFQATT, CDR2 SNEGSKA (reference sequence). The V gene lost 3 bases and the J gene lost 4 bases, with 19 bases spanning the gap. CDR3 in DNA: TGCAGTGCTAGTGAGGCGCATGCAGGGTCAGGGGCCAACGTCCTGACTTTC. Protein: CSASEAHAGSGANVLTF.

The CDR3 reads CASSTTGSSEQYF. CDR3 nucleotides: TGTGCCAGCTCCACTACAGGTTCCAGCGAGCAGTACTTC. This chain connects TRBV18 to TRBJ2-7; tentatively, D is TRBD1 (5 bases). Germline V gene data show CDR1 as KGHSH and CDR2 as LQKENI. This CDR3 has 13 residues. With 6 bases removed from V and 6 bases from J, the gap between germline ends came to 15 bases.

For this clone: Other DNA variants within this sample encode the same CDR3. The chain employs TRBV5-4 and TRBJ2-6; 9 nucleotides line up with TRBD1. The V gene end was trimmed by 3 bases and the J gene end by 7 bases; junction bases not matched to a gene: 8. The CDR3 sequence is 16 residues long. Per germline, CDR1 SGHNT and CDR2 YYREEE (reference sequence). For the CDR3, the DNA is TGTGCCAGCAGCTGGAAGACAGGGGGTCTCGCCAACGTCCTGACTTTC. Its translation is CASSWKTGGLANVLTF.

The V and J genes are TRBV5-1 and TRBJ1-3; D is ambiguous. CDR1 and CDR2 (germline): SGHRS, YFSETQ. The CDR3 has 16 residues. Trimming left V 4 bases short and J 1 base short, with 15 bases between. The CDR3 bases are TGCGCCAGCAGCCGAGACGGTGGAACTTCTGGAAACACCATATATTTT. This codes for CASSRDGGTSGNTIYF.

The rearrangement links TRBV28 to TRBJ2-7; 10 nucleotides align to TRBD1. After removal of 6 bases from V and 4 bases from J, the junction contained 12 bases not matched to a gene. The germline V gene has CDR1 MDHEN and CDR2 SYDVKM. The CDR3 loop spans 16 amino acids. The CDR3 protein is CASRKRQGAVGYEQYF. CDR3 bases: TGTGCCAGCAGAAAGAGACAGGGGGCGGTCGGTTACGAGCAGTACTTC.

The V and J genes are TRBV7-6 and TRBJ2-3, with TRBD2 identical over 9 bases. V was pared by 1 base and J by 4 bases, with 9 bases of the junction left unmatched. CDR1 is SGHVS and CDR2 is FNYEAQ in the germline V gene. The CDR3 runs 17 residues. The CDR3 DNA follows: TGTGCCAGCAGCTTAGACTTTGCGGGGGGGCGATCAGATACGCAGTATTTT. As protein: CASSLDFAGGRSDTQYF.

This chain joins TRBV4-1 and TRBJ1-1, with D uncertain. The CDR3 totals 13 residues. The V gene lost 6 bases and the J gene lost 0 bases, with 8 bases spanning the gap. Germline V gene sequence: CDR1 MGHRA, CDR2 YSYEKL. The CDR3: CASSTKMNTEAFF. CDR3 sequence (DNA): TGCGCCAGCAGTACGAAAATGAACACTGAAGCTTTCTTT.

Here the CDR3 DNA reads TGCGCCAGCAGCTCCGTATCGGGGGCAGGGTTTGATTCCGGGGAGCTGTTTTTT. Translating it yields CASSSVSGAGFDSGELFF. The rearrangement links TRBV10-1 to TRBJ2-2, with D tentatively TRBD1 or TRBD2 (6 bases each). Germline V gene sequence: CDR1 WNHNN, CDR2 SYGVQD (reference sequence). Trimming removed 6 bases from V and 6 bases from J, with 26 bases in between. This CDR3 has 18 residues.

V is TRBV20-1 and J is TRBJ1-5, with TRBD1 as a possible D gene (5 bases). V lost 3 bases to trimming and J lost 1 base, with 10 bases between them. Germline V gene data show CDR1 as DFQATT and CDR2 as SNEGSKA (reference sequence). The CDR3 runs 14 residues. The CDR3 DNA is TGCAGTGCTAGTAGACAGACGAGCAATCAGCCCCAGCATTTT. It translates to CSASRQTSNQPQHF.

The chain joins TRBV5-6 to TRBJ1-6, with TRBD1 as a possible D gene (6 bases). The CDR3 sequence is 14 residues long. V gave up 7 bases and J gave up 8 bases, with 16 bases separating them. Germline values: CDR1 SGHDT, CDR2 YYEEEE. In nucleotides, the CDR3 is TGTGCCAGCTCGCTTGGGGGCCGGTATTCACCCCTCCACTTT. Protein: CASSLGGRYSPLHF.